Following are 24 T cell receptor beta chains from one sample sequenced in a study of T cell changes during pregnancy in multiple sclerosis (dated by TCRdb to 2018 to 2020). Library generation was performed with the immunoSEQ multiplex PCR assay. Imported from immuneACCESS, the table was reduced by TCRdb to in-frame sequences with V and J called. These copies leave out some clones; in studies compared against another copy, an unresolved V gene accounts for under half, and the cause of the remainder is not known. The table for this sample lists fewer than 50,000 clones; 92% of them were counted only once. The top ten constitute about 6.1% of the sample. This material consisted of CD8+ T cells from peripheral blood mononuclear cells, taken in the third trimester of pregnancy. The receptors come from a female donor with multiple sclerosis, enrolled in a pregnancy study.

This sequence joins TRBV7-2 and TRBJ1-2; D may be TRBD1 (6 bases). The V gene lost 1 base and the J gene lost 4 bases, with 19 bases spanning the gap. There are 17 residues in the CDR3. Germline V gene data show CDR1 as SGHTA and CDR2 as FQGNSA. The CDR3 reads CASSLDNREGIGYGYTF. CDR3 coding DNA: TGTGCCAGCAGCTTAGATAACAGGGAAGGGATTGGCTATGGCTACACCTTC.

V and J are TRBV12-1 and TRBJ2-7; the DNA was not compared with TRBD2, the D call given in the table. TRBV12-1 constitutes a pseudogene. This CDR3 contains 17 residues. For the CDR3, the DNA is TGTGCCAGCAGCTTTGCCCGAGGACTAGCGGGACACTACGAGCAGTACTTC. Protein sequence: CASSFARGLAGHYEQYF.

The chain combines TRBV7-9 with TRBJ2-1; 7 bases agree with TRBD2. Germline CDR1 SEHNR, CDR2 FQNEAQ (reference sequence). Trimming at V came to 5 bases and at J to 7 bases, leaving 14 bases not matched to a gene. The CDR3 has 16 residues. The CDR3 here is CASSHPVAGVSNEQFF. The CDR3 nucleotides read TGTGCCAGCAGCCATCCCGTGGCGGGAGTTTCTAATGAGCAGTTCTTC.

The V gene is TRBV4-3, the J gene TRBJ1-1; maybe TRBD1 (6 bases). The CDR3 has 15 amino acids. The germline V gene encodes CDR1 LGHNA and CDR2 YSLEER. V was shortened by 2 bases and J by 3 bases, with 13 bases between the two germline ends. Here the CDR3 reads CASSQLSGGHTEAFF. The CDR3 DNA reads TGCGCCAGCAGCCAATTGTCGGGGGGCCACACTGAAGCTTTCTTT.

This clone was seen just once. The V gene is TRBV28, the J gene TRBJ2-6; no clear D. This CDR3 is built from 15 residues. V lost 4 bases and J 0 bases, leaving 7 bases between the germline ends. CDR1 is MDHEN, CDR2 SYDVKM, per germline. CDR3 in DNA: TGTGCCAGCAGTTATCCAGACTCTGGGGCCAACGTCCTGACTTTC. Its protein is CASSYPDSGANVLTF.

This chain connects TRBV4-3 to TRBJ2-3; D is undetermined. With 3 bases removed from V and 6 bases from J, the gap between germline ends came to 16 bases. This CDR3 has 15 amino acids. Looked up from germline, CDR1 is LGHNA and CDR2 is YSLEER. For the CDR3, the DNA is TGCGCCAGCAGCCAGTTCTTTCGAGGTTCCGATACGCAGTATTTT. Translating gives CASSQFFRGSDTQYF.

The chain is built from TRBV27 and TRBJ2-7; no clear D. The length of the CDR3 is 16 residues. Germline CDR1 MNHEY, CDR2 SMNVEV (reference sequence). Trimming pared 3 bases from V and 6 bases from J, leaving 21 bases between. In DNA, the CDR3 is TGTGCCAGCAGTTTCTCGTACAAGGTGGGCCTCGGCGAGCAGTACTTC. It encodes CASSFSYKVGLGEQYF.

CDR3 nucleotides: TGTGCCAGCAGCCTACGGTGGCAGGACTACACTGAAGCTTTCTTT. This sequence encodes CASSLRWQDYTEAFF. The rearrangement uses TRBV7-2 and TRBJ1-1, with D uncertain. Germline V gene data show CDR1 as SGHTA and CDR2 as FQGNSA. V lost 5 bases, J lost 3 bases, and 16 bases lay in between. This CDR3 region has 15 residues.

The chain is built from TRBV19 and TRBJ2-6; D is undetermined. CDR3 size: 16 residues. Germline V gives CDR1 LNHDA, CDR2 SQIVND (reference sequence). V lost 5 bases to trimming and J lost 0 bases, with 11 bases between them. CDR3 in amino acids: CASSEDRGSGANVLTF. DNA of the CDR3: TGTGCCAGTAGTGAAGACCGAGGCTCTGGGGCCAACGTCCTGACTTTC.

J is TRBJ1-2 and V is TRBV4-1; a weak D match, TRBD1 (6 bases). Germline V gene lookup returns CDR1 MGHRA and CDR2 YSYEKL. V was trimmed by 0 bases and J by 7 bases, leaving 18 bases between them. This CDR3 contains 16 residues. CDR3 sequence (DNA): TGCGCCAGCAGCCAAGATACCTCTTTGGGGGCAGGTGGCTACACCTTC. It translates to CASSQDTSLGAGGYTF.

CDR3 sequence (DNA): TGTGCCAGCAGCCTGGACAGGGGGCGCAACGAGCAGTACTTC. It yields the protein CASSLDRGRNEQYF. V usage is TRBV25-1 and J usage is TRBJ2-7; 11 bases line up with TRBD1. The J segment lost 5 bases and the V segment lost 6 bases, leaving 6 bases of the junction unmatched. The CDR3 covers 14 residues. Germline-derived CDR1 and CDR2 are MGHDK and SYGVNS.

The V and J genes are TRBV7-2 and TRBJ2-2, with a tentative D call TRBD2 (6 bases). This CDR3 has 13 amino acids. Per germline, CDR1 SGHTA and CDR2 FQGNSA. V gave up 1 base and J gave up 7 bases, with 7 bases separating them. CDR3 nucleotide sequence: TGTGCCAGCAGCTTAGTGGGGGGCGGGGAGCTGTTTTTT. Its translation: CASSLVGGGELFF.

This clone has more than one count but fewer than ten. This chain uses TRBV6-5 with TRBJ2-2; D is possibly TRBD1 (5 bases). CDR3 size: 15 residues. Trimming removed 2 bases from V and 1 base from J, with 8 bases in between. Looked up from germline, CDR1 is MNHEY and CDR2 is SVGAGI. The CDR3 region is CASSYRRENTGELFF. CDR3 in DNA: TGTGCCAGCAGTTACCGCAGGGAGAACACCGGGGAGCTGTTTTTT.

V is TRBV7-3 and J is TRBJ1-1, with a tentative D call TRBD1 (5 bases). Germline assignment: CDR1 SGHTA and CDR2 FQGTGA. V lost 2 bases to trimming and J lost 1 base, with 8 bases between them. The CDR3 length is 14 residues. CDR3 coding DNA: TGTGCCAGCAGCTTAGGGGGGGAGAACACTGAAGCTTTCTTT. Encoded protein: CASSLGGENTEAFF.

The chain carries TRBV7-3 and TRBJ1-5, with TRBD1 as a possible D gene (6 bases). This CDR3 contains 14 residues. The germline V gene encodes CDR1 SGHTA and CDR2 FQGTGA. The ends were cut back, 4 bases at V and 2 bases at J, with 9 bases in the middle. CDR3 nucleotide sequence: TGTGCCAGCAGCTCCCGACAGGGCAATCAGCCCCAGCATTTT. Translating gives CASSSRQGNQPQHF.

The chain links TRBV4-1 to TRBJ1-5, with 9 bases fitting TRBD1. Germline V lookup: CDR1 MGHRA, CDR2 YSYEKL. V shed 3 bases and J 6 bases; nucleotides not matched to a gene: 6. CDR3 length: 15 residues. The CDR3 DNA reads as TGCGCCAGCAGCCAGCCGGGACAGGGTTTTCAGCCCCAGCATTTT. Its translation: CASSQPGQGFQPQHF.

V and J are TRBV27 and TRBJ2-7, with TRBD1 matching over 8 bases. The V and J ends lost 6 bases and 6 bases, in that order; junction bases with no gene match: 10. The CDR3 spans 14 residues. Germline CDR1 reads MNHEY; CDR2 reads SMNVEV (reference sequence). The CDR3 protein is CASSGTGKGREQYF. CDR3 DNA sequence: TGTGCCAGCAGCGGGACAGGTAAAGGTCGCGAGCAGTACTTC.

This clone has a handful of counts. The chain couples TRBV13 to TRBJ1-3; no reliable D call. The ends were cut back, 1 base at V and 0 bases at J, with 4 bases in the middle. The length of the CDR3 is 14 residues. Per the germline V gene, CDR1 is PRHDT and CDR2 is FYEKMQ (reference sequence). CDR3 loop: CASSLASSGNTIYF. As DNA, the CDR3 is TGTGCCAGCAGCTTAGCTTCCTCTGGAAACACCATATATTTT.

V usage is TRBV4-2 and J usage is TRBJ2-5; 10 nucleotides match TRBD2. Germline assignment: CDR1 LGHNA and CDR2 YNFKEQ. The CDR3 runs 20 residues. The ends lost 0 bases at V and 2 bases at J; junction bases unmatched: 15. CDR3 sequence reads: CASSQDSEAGGPLPQETQYF. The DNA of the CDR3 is TGTGCCAGCAGCCAAGATTCCGAAGCGGGAGGGCCCCTACCGCAAGAGACCCAGTACTTC.

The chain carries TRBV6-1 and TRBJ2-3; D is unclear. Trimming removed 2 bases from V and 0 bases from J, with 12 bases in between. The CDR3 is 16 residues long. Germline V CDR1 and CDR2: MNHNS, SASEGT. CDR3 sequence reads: CASSETLQPSTDTQYF. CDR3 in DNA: TGTGCCAGCAGTGAAACCCTACAGCCTAGCACAGATACGCAGTATTTT.

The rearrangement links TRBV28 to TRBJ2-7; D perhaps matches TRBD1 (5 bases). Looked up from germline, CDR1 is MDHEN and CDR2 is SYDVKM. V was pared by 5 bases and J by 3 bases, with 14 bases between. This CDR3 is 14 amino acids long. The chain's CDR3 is CASSIRELDYEQYF. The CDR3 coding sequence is TGTGCCAGCAGTATCAGGGAATTGGACTACGAGCAGTACTTC.

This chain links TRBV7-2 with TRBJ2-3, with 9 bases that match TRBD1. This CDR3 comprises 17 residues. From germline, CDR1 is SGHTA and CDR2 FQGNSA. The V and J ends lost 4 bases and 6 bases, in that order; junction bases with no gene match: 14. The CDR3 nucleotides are TGTGCCAGCAGCTCACACCTCCGGGACAGGGATTCGGATACGCAGTATTTT. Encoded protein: CASSSHLRDRDSDTQYF.

CDR3 sequence reads: CASSQVSGPADTQYF. The CDR3 region has the DNA TGCGCCAGCAGCCAAGTAAGCGGCCCCGCAGATACGCAGTATTTT. This sequence joins TRBV4-3 and TRBJ2-3; D is possibly TRBD2 (5 bases). Germline V lookup: CDR1 LGHNA, CDR2 YSLEER. The CDR3 is 15 residues long. V lost 1 base and J lost 4, with 12 bases in between.

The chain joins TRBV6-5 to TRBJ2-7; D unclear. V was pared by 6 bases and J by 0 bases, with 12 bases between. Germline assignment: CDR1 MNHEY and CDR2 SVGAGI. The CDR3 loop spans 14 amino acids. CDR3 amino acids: CASRRLSSSYEQYF. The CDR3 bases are TGTGCCAGCAGACGACTCTCCAGCTCCTACGAGCAGTACTTC.